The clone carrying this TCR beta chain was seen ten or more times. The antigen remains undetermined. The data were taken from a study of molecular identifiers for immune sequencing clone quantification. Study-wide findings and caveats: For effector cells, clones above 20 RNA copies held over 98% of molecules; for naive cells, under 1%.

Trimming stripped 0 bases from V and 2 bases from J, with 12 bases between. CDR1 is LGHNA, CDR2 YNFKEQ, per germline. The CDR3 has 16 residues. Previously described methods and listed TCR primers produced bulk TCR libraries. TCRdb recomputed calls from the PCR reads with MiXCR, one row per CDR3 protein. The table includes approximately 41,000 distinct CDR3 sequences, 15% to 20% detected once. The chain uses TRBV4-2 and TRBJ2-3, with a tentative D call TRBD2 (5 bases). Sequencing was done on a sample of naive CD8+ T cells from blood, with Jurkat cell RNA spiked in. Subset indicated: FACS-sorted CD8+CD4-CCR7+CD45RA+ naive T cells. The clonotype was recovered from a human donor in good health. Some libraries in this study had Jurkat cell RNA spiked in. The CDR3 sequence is CASSQDSGGYTDTQYF. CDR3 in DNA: TGTGCCAGCAGCCAAGATAGTGGAGGATACACAGATACGCAGTATTTT.